This T cell receptor beta chain was profiled in a study of Ad26.COV2.S vaccination and SARS-CoV-2 variants. Germline CDR1 is SQVTM and CDR2 is ANQGSEA. Trimming took off 1 base at V and 8 bases at J, with 21 bases between the two ends. This CDR3 has 16 residues. Sequencing was performed with immunoSEQ multiplex PCR; in TCRdb, only in-frame clones are kept and a portion is missing. The repertoire holds more than 400,000 clones, with roughly 90% as singletons. Regarding treatment: some 20 received Ad26.COV2.S at low or high dose, single or two shots; several received placebo; per-sample allocation not given. Sample collection was performed on day 63 after the first vaccine or placebo injection.

V is TRBV29-1 and J is TRBJ2-1, with D possibly TRBD2 on 6 matching bases. The clonotype comes from a person between 18 and 60 years old who received the Ad26.COV2.S COVID-19 vaccine or a placebo. Specimen: peripheral blood, collected in a trial of Ad26.COV2.S vaccine versus placebo. The CDR3 protein is CSVEAGGAGRTDEQFF. For the CDR3, the DNA is TGCAGCGTTGAAGCTGGGGGAGCGGGTAGGACGGATGAGCAGTTCTTC.